This T cell receptor (beta chain) was observed in a study of neurological immune-mediated disorders. This clonotype was detected ten times or more. Antigen: not known. Whole-study results and caveats: HTLV-1-associated myelopathy displayed the greatest TCR clonal expansion, and multiple sclerosis exhibited the smallest, lower than that of healthy controls.

Volunteers at a blood bank in Maryland, USA, were the healthy controls. Germline V lookup: CDR1 SGHTA, CDR2 FQGNSA. Trimming pared 5 bases from V and 5 bases from J, leaving 20 bases between. This CDR3 spans 16 amino acids. Template-switch 5'RACE cDNA synthesis added a 10-nucleotide unique molecular identifier. Each CDR3 protein gets one entry after TCRdb re-called the 5' RACE reads with MiXCR. The sample includes tens of thousands of distinct CDR3 sequences, roughly 26% of them seen just once. The chain recombines TRBV7-2 with TRBJ2-3, with D possibly being TRBD2 (6 bases). This TCR derives from a woman between 65 and 79 years old in good health. Sequences were obtained from PBMCs. The CDR3 DNA sequence: TGTGCCAGCAGCCACACCCGACTGAGCGGGCGAGATACGCAGTATTTT. Translating it yields CASSHTRLSGRDTQYF.